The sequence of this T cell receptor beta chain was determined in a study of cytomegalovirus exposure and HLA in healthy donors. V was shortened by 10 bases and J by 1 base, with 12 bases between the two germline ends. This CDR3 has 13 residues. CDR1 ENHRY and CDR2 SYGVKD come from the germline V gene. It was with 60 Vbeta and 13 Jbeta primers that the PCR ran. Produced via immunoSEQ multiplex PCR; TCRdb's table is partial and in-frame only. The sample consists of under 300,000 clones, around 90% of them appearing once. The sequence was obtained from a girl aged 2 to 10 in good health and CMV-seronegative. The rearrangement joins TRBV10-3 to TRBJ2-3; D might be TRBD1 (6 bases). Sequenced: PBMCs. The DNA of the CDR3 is TGTGCCACCCTGGGGGCGGGCACAGATACGCAGTATTTT. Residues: CATLGAGTDTQYF.